This T cell receptor beta chain comes out of a study of cytomegalovirus exposure and HLA in healthy donors. Study as a whole: The study placed about 81% of its approximately 380 genotyped donors in the Caucasian-associated ancestry cluster. General observations from the study: Roughly uniform sequencing depth across donors was assumed, possibly incorrectly. In a later analysis, CMV-associated beta chains were mostly HLA-associated, it appeared.

A remark on this clone: Its antigen is unknown.

V was clipped by 5 bases and J by 6 bases; unmatched bases: 11. This CDR3 region has 16 residues. Germline CDR1 MNHEY, CDR2 SMNVEV (reference sequence). The PCR contained 60 Vbeta and 13 Jbeta primers. TCRdb's copy holds only in-frame clones and misses some; the assay was immunoSEQ multiplex PCR. The sample comprises approximately 120,000 clones, about 73% of which are singletons, and around 4% rests with the top ten. Donors consisted of healthy bone marrow donors. The specimen was PBMCs. The chain uses TRBV27 and TRBJ1-2, with 11 bases lining up with TRBD1. This sequence originates from a woman in her fifties or sixties in good health and CMV-seropositive. In DNA form, the CDR3 reads TGTGCCAGCAGTCCCTCCCGGACAGGGGGCGTCGATGGCTACACCTTC. Translation: CASSPSRTGGVDGYTF.